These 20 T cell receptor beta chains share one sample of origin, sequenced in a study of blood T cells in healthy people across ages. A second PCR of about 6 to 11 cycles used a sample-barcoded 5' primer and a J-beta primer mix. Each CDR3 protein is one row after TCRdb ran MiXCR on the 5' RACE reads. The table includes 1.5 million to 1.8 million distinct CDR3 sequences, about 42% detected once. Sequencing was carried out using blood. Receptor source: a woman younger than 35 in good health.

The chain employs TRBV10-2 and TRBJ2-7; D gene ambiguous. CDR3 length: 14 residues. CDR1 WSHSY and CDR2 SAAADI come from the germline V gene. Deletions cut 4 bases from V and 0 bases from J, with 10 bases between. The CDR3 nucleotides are TGCGCCAGCAGTGGGCGAAGGAGCTCCTACGAGCAGTACTTC. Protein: CASSGRRSSYEQYF.

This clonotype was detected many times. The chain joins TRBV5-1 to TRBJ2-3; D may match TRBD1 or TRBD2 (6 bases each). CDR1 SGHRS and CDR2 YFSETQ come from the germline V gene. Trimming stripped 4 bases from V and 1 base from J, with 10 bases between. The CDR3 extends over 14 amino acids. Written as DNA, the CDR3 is TGCGCCAGCAGCAGGGGGGATGGCACAGATACGCAGTATTTT. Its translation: CASSRGDGTDTQYF.

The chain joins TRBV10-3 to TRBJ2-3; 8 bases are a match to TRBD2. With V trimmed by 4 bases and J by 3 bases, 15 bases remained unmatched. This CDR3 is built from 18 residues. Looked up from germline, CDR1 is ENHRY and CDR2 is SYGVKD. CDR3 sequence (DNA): TGTGCCATCAGTGCTAGAACCACTGTAGCGGGGAAGACAGATACGCAGTATTTT. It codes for CAISARTTVAGKTDTQYF.

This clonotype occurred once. The CDR3: CAISEGYGSSYEQYF. The CDR3 DNA reads as TGTGCCATCAGTGAAGGGTACGGTAGCTCCTACGAGCAGTACTTC. This rearrangement joins TRBV10-3 to TRBJ2-7; D call uncertain. The V gene's germline CDR1 is ENHRY and CDR2 SYGVKD. The CDR3 runs 15 residues. Trimming stripped 3 bases from V and 0 bases from J, with 12 bases between.

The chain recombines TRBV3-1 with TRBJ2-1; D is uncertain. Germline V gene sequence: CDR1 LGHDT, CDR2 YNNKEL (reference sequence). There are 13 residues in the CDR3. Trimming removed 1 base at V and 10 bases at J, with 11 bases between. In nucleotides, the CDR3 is TGTGCCAGCAGCCAAGTATTCGGAACAGAGCAGTTCTTC. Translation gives CASSQVFGTEQFF.

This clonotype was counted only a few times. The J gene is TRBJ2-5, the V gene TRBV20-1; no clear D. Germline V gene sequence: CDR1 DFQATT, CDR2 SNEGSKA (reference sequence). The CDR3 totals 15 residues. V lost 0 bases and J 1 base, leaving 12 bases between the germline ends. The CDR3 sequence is CSARDYKAFQETQYF. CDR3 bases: TGCAGTGCTAGAGATTATAAGGCATTCCAAGAGACCCAGTACTTC.

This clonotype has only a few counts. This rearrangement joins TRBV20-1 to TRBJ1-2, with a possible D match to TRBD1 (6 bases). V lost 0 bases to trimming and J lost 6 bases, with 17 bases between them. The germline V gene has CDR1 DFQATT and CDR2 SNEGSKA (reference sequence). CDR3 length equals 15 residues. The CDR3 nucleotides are TGCAGTGCTAGAGATCTCTTGGGGGCGCAAAATGGCTACACCTTC. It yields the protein CSARDLLGAQNGYTF.

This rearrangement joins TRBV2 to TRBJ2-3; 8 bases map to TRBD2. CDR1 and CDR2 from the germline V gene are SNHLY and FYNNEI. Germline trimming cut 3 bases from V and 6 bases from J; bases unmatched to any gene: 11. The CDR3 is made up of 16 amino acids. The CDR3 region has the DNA TGTGCCAGCAGTGATTCCTCGACTAGCGATAGGGATACGCAGTATTTT. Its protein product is CASSDSSTSDRDTQYF.

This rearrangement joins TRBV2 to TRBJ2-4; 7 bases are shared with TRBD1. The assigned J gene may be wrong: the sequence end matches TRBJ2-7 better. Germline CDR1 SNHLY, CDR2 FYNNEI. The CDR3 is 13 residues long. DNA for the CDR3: TGTGCCAGCGAAGAGGACAGGACCTACGAGCAGTACTTC. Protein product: CASEEDRTYEQYF.

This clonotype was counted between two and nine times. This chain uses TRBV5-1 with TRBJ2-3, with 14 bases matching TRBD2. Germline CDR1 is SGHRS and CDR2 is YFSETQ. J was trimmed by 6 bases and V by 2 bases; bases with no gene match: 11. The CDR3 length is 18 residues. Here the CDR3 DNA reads TGCGCCAGCAGCTTCCTAGCCGGGACTAGCGGGAGACACGATACGCAGTATTTT. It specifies CASSFLAGTSGRHDTQYF.

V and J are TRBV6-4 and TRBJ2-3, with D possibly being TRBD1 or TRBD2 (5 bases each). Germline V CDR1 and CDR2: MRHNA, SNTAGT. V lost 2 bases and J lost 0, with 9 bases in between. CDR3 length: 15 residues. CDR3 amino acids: CASSDEEGSTDTQYF. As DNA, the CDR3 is TGTGCCAGCAGTGACGAAGAGGGGAGCACAGATACGCAGTATTTT.

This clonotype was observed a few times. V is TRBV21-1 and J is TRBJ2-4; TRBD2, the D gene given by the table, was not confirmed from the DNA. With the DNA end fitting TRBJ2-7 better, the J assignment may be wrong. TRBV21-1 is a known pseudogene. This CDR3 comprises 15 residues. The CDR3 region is CASSITLAGGYEQYF. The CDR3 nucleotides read TGTGCCAGCAGCATAACTCTAGCGGGAGGGTACGAGCAGTACTTC.

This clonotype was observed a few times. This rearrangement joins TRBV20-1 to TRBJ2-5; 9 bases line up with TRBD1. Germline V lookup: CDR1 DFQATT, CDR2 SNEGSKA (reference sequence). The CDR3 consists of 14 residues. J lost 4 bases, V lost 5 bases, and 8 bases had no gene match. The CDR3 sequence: CSACGTGSIETQYF. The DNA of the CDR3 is TGCAGTGCTTGCGGGACAGGGTCTATAGAGACCCAGTACTTC.

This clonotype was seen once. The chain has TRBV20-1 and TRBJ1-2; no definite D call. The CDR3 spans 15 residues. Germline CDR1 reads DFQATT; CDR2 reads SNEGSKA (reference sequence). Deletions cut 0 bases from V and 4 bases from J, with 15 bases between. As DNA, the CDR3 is TGCAGTGCTAGAGATCCGCCGGGAAACACCTATGGCTACACCTTC. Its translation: CSARDPPGNTYGYTF.

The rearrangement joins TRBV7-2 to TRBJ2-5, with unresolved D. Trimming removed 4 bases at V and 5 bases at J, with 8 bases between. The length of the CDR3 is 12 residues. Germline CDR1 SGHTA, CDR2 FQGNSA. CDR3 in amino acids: CASSSWFETQYF. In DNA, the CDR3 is TGTGCCAGCAGCTCTTGGTTTGAGACCCAGTACTTC.

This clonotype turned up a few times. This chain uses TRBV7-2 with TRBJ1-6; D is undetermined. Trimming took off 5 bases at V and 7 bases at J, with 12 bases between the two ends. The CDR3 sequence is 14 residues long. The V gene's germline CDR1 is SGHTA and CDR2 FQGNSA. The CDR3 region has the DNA TGTGCCAGCAGCCTAGTCTCGGGGAATTCACCCCTCCACTTT. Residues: CASSLVSGNSPLHF.

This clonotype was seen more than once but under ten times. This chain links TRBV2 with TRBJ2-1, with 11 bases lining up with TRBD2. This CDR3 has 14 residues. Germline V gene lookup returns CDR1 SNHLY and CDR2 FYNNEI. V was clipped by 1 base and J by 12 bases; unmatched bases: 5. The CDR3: CASSEGTSGSGQFF. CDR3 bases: TGTGCCAGCAGTGAAGGGACTAGCGGGTCTGGGCAGTTCTTC.

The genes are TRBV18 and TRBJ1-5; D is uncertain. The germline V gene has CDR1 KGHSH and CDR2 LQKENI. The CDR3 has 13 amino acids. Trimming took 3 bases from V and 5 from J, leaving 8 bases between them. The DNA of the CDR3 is TGTGCCAGCTCACCCCACGACCATCAGCCCCAGCATTTT. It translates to CASSPHDHQPQHF.

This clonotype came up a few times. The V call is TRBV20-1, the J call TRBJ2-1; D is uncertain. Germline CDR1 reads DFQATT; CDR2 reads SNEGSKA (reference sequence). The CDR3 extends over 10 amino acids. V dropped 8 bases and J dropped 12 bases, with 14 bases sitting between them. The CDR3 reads CSPTSDWQFF. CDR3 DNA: TGCAGTCCAACGTCGGATTGGCAGTTCTTC.

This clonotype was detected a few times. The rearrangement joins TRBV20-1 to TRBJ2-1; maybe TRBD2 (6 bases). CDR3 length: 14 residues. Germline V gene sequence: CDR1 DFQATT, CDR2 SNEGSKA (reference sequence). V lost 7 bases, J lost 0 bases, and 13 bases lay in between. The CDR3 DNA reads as TGCAGTGTTCGAGCCGGGAGCTCCTACAATGAGCAGTTCTTC. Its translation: CSVRAGSSYNEQFF.